The TCR beta chain under discussion was sequenced for a study of shared T cell receptors in the human thymus. Produced via immunoSEQ multiplex PCR; TCRdb's table is partial and in-frame only. Of 550,000 to 800,000 clones listed, 70% to 90% were seen once; the top ten hold around 0.0094%. The CDR3 loop spans 14 amino acids. With 1 base removed from V and 0 bases from J, the gap between germline ends came to 6 bases. Germline CDR1 reads SGHNT; CDR2 reads YYREEE (reference sequence). This clone was seen a handful of times. These data also featured in a second study, about human thymus T cells. Per that study: Healthy Finnish infants undergoing corrective surgery for congenital heart defects provided the donor material. Thymus tissue for the work was resected from patients undergoing corrective heart surgery. Apparent bias marked the V and J gene usage of thymic and blood repertoires. Highly overlapping thymic repertoires among unrelated individuals were reported in related research.

The J gene is TRBJ2-3, the V gene TRBV5-4; unclear D gene. The receptor's source is a girl under three years old with a congenital heart defect. Sequenced: thymocytes. The CDR3 here is CASSLPTSTDTQYF. The DNA for the CDR3 is TGTGCCAGCAGCTTGCCGACTAGCACAGATACGCAGTATTTT. The variable domain in full, completed from reference TRBV5-4 and TRBJ2-3, reads ETGVTQSPTHLIKTRGQQVTLRCSSQSGHNTVSWYQQALGQGPQFIFQYYREEENGRGNFPPRFSGLQFPNYSSELNVNALELDDSALYLCASSLPTSTDTQYFGPGTRLTVL.